This T cell receptor (beta chain) came from a study of siplizumab effects on memory and regulatory T cells (dated 2019 in TCRdb). At the level of the whole study: The effect of the anti-CD2 antibody siplizumab on alloreactive T-cell subsets was examined in allogeneic mixed lymphocyte reactions constructed from human PBMCs. Broad study findings and their caveats: Siplizumab significantly lowered the cumulative frequency of alloreactive sequences that could be traced to unstimulated CD4+ memory T cells. Whether proliferating Tregs from siplizumab cultures were suppressive was not functionally confirmed. Of the alloreactive CD4+ clones that could be mapped, the Treg-derived share averaged about 67% with siplizumab compared with about 25% in control reactions. Because sequences at frequencies below about 10^-5 were poorly captured, only a minor fraction of alloreactive clones could be mapped back to unstimulated subsets. Compared with memory T cells, unstimulated naive T cells appeared more diverse, and naive cells seemed to make a substantial contribution to the alloresponse. About 80-97% of proliferating CD4+ or CD8+ clones could not be given a naive or memory phenotype.

Sorted unstimulated T cells and proliferating T cells recovered from mixed lymphocyte reactions underwent TCRbeta CDR3 sequencing. Fresh whole blood from approximately ten HLA-typed healthy donors was used to isolate PBMCs. To map where alloreactive clones came from, CD4+ non-regulatory T cells in the unstimulated state were FACS-sorted. The library was prepared using the immunoSEQ multiplex PCR assay. The deep sequencing platform assayed some 98,000 TCR templates per sample. Genomic DNA extracted from sorted T cells was the material used for TCRbeta CDR3 sequencing. From the authors' description of their analysis: Clonal analysis of TCRbeta CDR3 data was done in the R programming language. Alloreactive CD4+ and CD8+ clones were identified by comparing unstimulated samples to CFSE-low samples taken after the reaction. Regulatory or non-regulatory origin of alloreactive CD4+ clones was assigned by matching sequences to the sorted unstimulated Treg and non-Treg repertoires. The clones in this table, taken by TCRdb from immuneACCESS, are in-frame only. Not every clone is retained; where verified, under half of the shortfall comes from an unresolved V gene, and the cause of the rest is unknown. Clone size and the V and J calls come from that table; the DNA yielded D and trimming. Across this sample there are over 100,000 clones, with over 85% seen only once. Over 0.15% of the sample rests with the top ten.

Comment on this clone: What antigen it recognizes has not been identified. No quality values exist for individual bases; no much larger clone is one base distant.

Input material: non-Treg CD4+ T cells sorted from blood. This specimen's cell subset or site label, per the study, means: FACS-sorted unstimulated CD4+ non-regulatory T cells. The receptor's source is a human donor in good health.

The DNA is as follows: TGTGCCAGCCGGTACGGCAATGGGCAGCCCCAGCATTTT. It encodes CASRYGNGQPQHF. This sequence uses TRBV6-1 and TRBJ1-5, with no D gene named confidently. Reading the germline V gene gives CDR1 MNHNS and CDR2 SASEGT. Taken from cysteine to phenylalanine, the CDR3 has 13 residues. Only the CDR3 DNA stays, 39 bases, in frame from base 1. Trimming costs V 8 bases and J 7 bases, and their ends lie 15 bases apart.